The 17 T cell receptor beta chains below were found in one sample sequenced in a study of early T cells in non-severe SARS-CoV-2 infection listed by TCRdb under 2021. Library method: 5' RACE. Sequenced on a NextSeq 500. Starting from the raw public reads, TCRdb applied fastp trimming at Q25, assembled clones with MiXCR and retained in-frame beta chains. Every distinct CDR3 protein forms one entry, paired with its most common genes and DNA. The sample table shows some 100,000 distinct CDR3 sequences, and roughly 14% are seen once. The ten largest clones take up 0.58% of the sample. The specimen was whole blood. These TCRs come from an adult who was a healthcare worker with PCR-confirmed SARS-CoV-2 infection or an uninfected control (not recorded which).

The CDR3 loop reads CSVEIHTDTQYF. Here the CDR3 DNA reads TGCAGCGTTGAAATCCACACAGATACGCAGTATTTT. V is TRBV29-1 and J is TRBJ2-3, with no clear D. The V end lost 2 bases, the J end lost 2 bases, and 5 bases lay between the germline ends. Germline V gene sequence: CDR1 SQVTM, CDR2 ANQGSEA. This CDR3 region has 12 residues.

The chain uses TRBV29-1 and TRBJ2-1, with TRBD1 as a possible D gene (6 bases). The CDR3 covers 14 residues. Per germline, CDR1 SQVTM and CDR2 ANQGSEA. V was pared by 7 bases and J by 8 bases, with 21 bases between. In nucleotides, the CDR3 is TGCAGCGCCCAGACAGGTAGCTTGGGGGATGAGCAGTTCTTC. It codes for CSAQTGSLGDEQFF.

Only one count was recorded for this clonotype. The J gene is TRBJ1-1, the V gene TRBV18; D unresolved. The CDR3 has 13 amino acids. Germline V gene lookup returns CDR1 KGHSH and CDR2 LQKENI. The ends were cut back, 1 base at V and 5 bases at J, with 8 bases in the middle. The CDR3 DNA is TGTGCCAGCTCACCACATGGGATAACTGAAGCTTTCTTT. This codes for CASSPHGITEAFF.

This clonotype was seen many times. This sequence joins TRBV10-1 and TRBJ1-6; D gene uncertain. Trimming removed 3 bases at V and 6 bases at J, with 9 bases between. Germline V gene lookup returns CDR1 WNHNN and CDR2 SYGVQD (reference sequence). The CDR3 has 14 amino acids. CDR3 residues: CASSDPGSNSPLHF. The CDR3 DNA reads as TGCGCCAGCAGTGATCCGGGTTCTAATTCACCCCTCCACTTT.

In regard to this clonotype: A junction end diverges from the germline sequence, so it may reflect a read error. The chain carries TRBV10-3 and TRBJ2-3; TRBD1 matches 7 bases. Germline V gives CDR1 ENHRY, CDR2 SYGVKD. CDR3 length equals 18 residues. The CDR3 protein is CAISESRDRARWTDMQYF. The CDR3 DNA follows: TGTGCCATCAGTGAGTCGAGAGACAGGGCCCGCTGGACAGATATGCAGTATTTT.

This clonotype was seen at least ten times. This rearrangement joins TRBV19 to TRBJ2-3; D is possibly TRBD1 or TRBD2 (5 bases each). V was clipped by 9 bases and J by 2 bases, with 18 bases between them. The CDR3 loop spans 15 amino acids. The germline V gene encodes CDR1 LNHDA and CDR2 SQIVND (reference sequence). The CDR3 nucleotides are TGTGCCAGCTCTTCCAGCGGACACCACACAGATACGCAGTATTTT. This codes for CASSSSGHHTDTQYF.

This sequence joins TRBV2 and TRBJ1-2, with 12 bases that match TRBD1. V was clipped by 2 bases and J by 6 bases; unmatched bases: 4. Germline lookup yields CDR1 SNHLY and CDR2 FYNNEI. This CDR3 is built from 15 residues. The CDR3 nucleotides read TGTGCCAGCAGTGAAAGGGGACAGGGGGCGGATGGCTACACCTTC. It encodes CASSERGQGADGYTF.

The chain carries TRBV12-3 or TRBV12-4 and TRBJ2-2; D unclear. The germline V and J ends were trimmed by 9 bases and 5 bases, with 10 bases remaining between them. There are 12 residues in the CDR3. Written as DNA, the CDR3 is TGTGCCAGTGGGGTGGTTACCGGGGAGCTGTTTTTT. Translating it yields CASGVVTGELFF.

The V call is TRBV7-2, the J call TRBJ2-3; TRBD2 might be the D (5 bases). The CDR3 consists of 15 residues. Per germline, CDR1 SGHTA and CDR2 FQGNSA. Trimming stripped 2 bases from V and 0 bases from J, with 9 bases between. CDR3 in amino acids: CASSLLASSTDTQYF. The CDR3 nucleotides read TGTGCCAGCAGCTTACTAGCTTCTAGCACAGATACGCAGTATTTT.

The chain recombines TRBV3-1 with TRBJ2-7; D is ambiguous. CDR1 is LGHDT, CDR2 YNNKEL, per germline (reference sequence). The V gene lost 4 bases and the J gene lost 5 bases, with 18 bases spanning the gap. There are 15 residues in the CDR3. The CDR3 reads CASSRSTNPLDEQYV. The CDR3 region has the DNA TGTGCCAGCAGCCGAAGTACCAACCCCTTAGACGAGCAGTACGTC.

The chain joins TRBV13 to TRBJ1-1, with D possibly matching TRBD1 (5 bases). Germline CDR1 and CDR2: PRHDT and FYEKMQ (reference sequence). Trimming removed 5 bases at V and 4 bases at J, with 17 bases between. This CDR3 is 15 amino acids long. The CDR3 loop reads CASSVGPSTATEAFF. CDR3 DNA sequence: TGTGCCAGCAGCGTGGGACCCTCTACGGCCACTGAAGCTTTCTTT. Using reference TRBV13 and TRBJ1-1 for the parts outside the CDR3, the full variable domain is AAGVIQSPRHLIKEKRETATLKCYPIPRHDTVYWYQQGPGQDPQFLISFYEKMQSDKGSIPDRFSAQQFSDYHSELNMSSLELGDSALYFCASSVGPSTATEAFFGQGTRLTVV.

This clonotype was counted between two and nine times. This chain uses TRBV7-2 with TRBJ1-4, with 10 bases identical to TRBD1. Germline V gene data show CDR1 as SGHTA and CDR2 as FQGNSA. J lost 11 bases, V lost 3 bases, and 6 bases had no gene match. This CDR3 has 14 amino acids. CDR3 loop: CASSLTGGMEKLFF. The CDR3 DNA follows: TGTGCCAGCAGCTTGACAGGGGGCATGGAGAAACTGTTTTTT.

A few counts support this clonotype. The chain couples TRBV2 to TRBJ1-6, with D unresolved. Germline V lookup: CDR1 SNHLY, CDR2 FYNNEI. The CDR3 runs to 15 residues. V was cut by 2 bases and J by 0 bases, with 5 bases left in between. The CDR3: CASSERSSYNSPLHF. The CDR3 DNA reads TGTGCCAGCAGTGAACGGAGCTCCTATAATTCACCCCTCCACTTT.

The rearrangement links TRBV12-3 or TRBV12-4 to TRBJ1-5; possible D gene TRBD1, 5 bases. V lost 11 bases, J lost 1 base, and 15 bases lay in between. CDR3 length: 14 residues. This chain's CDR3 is CAHGEGLSNQPQHF. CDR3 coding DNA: TGTGCCCACGGGGAGGGGCTAAGCAATCAGCCCCAGCATTTT.

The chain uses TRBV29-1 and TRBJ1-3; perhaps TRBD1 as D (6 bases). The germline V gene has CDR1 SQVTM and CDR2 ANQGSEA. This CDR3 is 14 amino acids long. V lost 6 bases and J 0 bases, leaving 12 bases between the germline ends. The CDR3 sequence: CSVNPTGSGNTIYF. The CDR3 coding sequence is TGCAGCGTAAATCCGACAGGCTCTGGAAACACCATATATTTT.

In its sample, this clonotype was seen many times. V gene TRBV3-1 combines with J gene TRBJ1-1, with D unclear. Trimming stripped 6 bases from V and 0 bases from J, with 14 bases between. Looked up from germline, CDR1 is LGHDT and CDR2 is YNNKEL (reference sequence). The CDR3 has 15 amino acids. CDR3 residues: CASRPSQVMNTEAFF. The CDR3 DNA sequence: TGTGCCAGCAGGCCAAGTCAGGTAATGAACACTGAAGCTTTCTTT.

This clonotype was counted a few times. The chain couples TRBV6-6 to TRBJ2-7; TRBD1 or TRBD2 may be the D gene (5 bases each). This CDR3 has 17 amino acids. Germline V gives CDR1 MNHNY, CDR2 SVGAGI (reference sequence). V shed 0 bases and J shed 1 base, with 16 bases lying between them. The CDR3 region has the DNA TGTGCCAGCAGTTACTCGCAAATCGGGACGGGTTCCTACGAGCAGTACGTC. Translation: CASSYSQIGTGSYEQYV.